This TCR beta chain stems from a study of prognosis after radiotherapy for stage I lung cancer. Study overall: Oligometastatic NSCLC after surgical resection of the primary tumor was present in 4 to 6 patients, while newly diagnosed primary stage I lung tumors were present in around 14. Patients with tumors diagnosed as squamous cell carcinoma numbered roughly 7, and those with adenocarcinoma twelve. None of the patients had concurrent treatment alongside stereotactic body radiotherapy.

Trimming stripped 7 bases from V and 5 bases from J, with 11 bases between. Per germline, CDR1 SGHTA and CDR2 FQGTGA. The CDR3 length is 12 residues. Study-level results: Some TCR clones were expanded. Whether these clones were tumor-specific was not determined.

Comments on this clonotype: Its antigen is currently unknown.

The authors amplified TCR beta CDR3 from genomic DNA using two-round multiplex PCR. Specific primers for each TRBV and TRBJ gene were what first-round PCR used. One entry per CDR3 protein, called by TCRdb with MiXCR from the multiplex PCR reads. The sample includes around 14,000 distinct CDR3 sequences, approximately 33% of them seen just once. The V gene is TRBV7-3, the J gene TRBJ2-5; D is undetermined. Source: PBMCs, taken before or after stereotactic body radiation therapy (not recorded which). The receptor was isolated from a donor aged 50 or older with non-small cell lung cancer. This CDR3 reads CASNSVSETQYF. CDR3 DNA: TGTGCCAGCAACTCGGTTAGTGAGACCCAGTACTTC. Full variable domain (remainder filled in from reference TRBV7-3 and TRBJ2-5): GAGVSQTPSNKVTEKGKYVELRCDPISGHTALYWYRQSLGQGPEFLIYFQGTGAADDSGLPNDRFFAVRPEGSVSTLKIQRTERGDSAVYLCASNSVSETQYFGPGTRLLVL.